The 28 T cell receptor beta chains reported below all come from one sample, sequenced in a study of identical twins. Each CDR3 protein is one row after TCRdb ran MiXCR on the 5' RACE reads. The sample holds hundreds of thousands of distinct CDR3 sequences, roughly 12% seen once. Separately, the same data were catalogued under a study of yellow fever vaccine responses in identical twins.

The sample taken for sequencing was PBMCs. The source is a woman between 18 and 30 years old in good health.

The chain links TRBV20-1 to TRBJ1-1; D call uncertain. Germline lookup yields CDR1 DFQATT and CDR2 SNEGSKA (reference sequence). Trimming stripped 0 bases from V and 6 bases from J, with 14 bases between. The CDR3 contains 14 residues. CDR3 protein: CSARDVTRRAEAFF. CDR3 bases: TGCAGTGCTAGAGATGTGACCCGCCGGGCTGAAGCTTTCTTT.

The J gene is TRBJ2-2, the V gene TRBV2, with TRBD2 matching over 9 bases. Trimming took 5 bases from V and 5 from J; bases not matched to a gene: 3. The germline CDR1 and CDR2 sequences are SNHLY and FYNNEI. CDR3 length: 14 residues. CDR3 in amino acids: CASSIAGVTGELFF. The DNA of the CDR3 is TGTGCCAGCAGTATAGCGGGAGTGACCGGGGAGCTGTTTTTT.

This clonotype has only a few counts. CDR3 sequence (DNA): TGTGCCAGCAGCCTCGGGACAGCCTCATGGGGGACCCAGTACTTC. Protein: CASSLGTASWGTQYF. This chain joins TRBV11-2 and TRBJ2-5, with TRBD1 matching over 7 bases. The germline V gene has CDR1 SGHAT and CDR2 FQNNGV. With 5 bases clipped from V and 7 bases from J, the junction kept 13 bases outside the gene matches. CDR3 length: 15 residues.

The chain recombines TRBV24-1 with TRBJ2-7; D remains ambiguous. CDR3 length: 15 amino acids. V shed 0 bases and J shed 0 bases, with 8 bases lying between them. CDR1 is KGHDR and CDR2 is SFDVKD in the germline V gene. CDR3 sequence: CATSDLAPVSYEQYV. As DNA, the CDR3 is TGTGCCACCAGTGATTTGGCGCCAGTCTCCTACGAGCAGTACGTC.

This clonotype was found a few times. J is TRBJ2-5 and V is TRBV3-1, with D hard to call. The CDR3 contains 16 residues. CDR1 LGHDT and CDR2 YNNKEL come from the germline V gene (reference sequence). The V end lost 0 bases, the J end lost 4 bases, and 15 bases lay between the germline ends. CDR3 nucleotide sequence: TGTGCCAGCAGCCAAGAAGATGGGGTTTTTGGAGAGACCCAGTACTTC. Protein product: CASSQEDGVFGETQYF.

This clonotype showed up just a few times. V usage is TRBV20-1 and J usage is TRBJ2-3; 11 bases agree with TRBD2. The CDR3 covers 16 residues. The germline CDR1 and CDR2 sequences are DFQATT and SNEGSKA (reference sequence). After removal of 1 base from V and 2 bases from J, the junction contained 5 bases not matched to a gene. DNA of the CDR3: TGCAGTGCTAGAGCCCTAGCGGGGGGCGACACAGATACGCAGTATTTT. Residues: CSARALAGGDTDTQYF.

This clonotype turned up a few times. This chain uses TRBV6-2 or TRBV6-3 with TRBJ2-7; D is perhaps TRBD2 (6 bases). The CDR3 extends over 15 amino acids. Per germline, CDR1 MNHEY and CDR2 SVGEGT. V lost 2 bases and J lost 2, with 13 bases in between. The CDR3 is CASSYGGPSPYEQYV. CDR3 coding DNA: TGTGCCAGCAGTTACGGAGGGCCCAGCCCCTACGAGCAGTACGTC.

V and J are TRBV6-5 and TRBJ2-7; no definite D call. V lost 0 bases and J 2 bases, leaving 11 bases between the germline ends. The CDR3 has 15 amino acids. Germline V lookup: CDR1 MNHEY, CDR2 SVGAGI. The CDR3 region has the DNA TGTGCCAGCAGTTACTCCTGGTCTAGAACCTACGAGCAGTACTTC. Its translation is CASSYSWSRTYEQYF.

The rearrangement joins TRBV2 to TRBJ1-5, with TRBD1 as a possible D gene (5 bases). Germline loops: CDR1 SNHLY, CDR2 FYNNEI. This CDR3 comprises 15 residues. Trimming stripped 8 bases from V and 3 bases from J, with 17 bases between. CDR3 nucleotide sequence: TGTGCCAGCGGTCAGGGAAGGATTGTCAATCAGCCCCAGCATTTT. Encoded protein: CASGQGRIVNQPQHF.

This clonotype has only a few counts. The chain joins TRBV20-1 to TRBJ2-3; TRBD2 matches at 13 bases. The germline gives CDR1 DFQATT, CDR2 SNEGSKA (reference sequence). After removal of 6 bases from V and 4 bases from J, the junction contained 10 bases not matched to a gene. This CDR3 has 16 residues. The CDR3 coding sequence is TGCAGTGCCACGCCACTAGCGGGGGGGCTAGCAGATACGCAGTATTTT. The encoded protein is CSATPLAGGLADTQYF.

V and J are TRBV4-1 and TRBJ2-3; 7 positions agree with TRBD2. V shed 4 bases, J shed 5 bases, and the junction held 6 bases outside the gene matches. The CDR3 has 14 amino acids. In germline, CDR1 is MGHRA, CDR2 YSYEKL. CDR3 coding DNA: TGCGCCAGCAGCCCTAGCGGAGCGGAAGATACGCAGTATTTT. As protein: CASSPSGAEDTQYF.

V gene TRBV11-2 combines with J gene TRBJ1-1; D remains ambiguous. This CDR3 contains 12 residues. The V and J ends lost 0 bases and 6 bases respectively, with 5 bases between them. Per the germline V gene, CDR1 is SGHAT and CDR2 is FQNNGV. CDR3: CASSLDPAEAFF. The CDR3, as DNA: TGTGCCAGCAGCTTAGATCCGGCTGAAGCTTTCTTT.

This chain connects TRBV20-1 to TRBJ1-4; D not certain. CDR3 length: 11 residues. The V gene's germline CDR1 is DFQATT and CDR2 SNEGSKA (reference sequence). V was shortened by 6 bases and J by 5 bases, with 7 bases between the two germline ends. CDR3 sequence reads: CSAIRNEKLFF. CDR3 coding DNA: TGCAGTGCCATCCGCAATGAAAAACTGTTTTTT.

Many counts were recorded for this clonotype. V and J are TRBV14 and TRBJ2-1, with D possibly TRBD2 on 6 matching bases. This CDR3 is built from 15 residues. CDR1 is SGHDN and CDR2 is FVKESK in the germline V gene. Trimming took 4 bases from V and 3 from J, leaving 13 bases between them. The CDR3 DNA is TGTGCCAGCAGCCTAAGACTAGGTCTCTACAATGAGCAGTTCTTC. This translates into CASSLRLGLYNEQFF.

This clonotype was picked up a small number of times. This CDR3 reads CASSLRASGKTYNEQFF. CDR3 DNA sequence: TGTGCCAGCAGCTTAAGGGCTAGCGGTAAAACCTACAATGAGCAGTTCTTC. The rearrangement uses TRBV7-8 and TRBJ2-1, with 7 bases lining up with TRBD2. This CDR3 region has 17 residues. V shed 2 bases, J shed 2 bases, and the junction held 9 bases outside the gene matches. Germline CDR1 SGHVS, CDR2 FQNEAQ.

This chain connects TRBV27 to TRBJ2-5; 12 bases map to TRBD2. This CDR3 contains 17 residues. Trimming took 7 bases from V and 5 from J; bases not matched to a gene: 14. Germline-derived CDR1 and CDR2 are MNHEY and SMNVEV (reference sequence). The CDR3 DNA reads TGTGCCAGCACCACCCTTTCTAGCGGGAGGGCCGGGGAGACCCAGTACTTC. This encodes CASTTLSSGRAGETQYF.

The chain uses TRBV6-1 and TRBJ2-3; D ambiguous. Germline CDR1 MNHNS, CDR2 SASEGT. V gave up 8 bases and J gave up 2 bases, with 11 bases separating them. The CDR3 totals 13 residues. The CDR3 here is CASRFGVTDTQYF. CDR3 DNA sequence: TGTGCCAGCCGATTTGGTGTCACAGATACGCAGTATTTT.

This clonotype was detected only a few times. The rearrangement links TRBV28 to TRBJ2-7, with TRBD1 identical over 8 bases. The germline V gene has CDR1 MDHEN and CDR2 SYDVKM. V was pared by 5 bases and J by 5 bases, with 5 bases of the junction left unmatched. The CDR3 contains 13 residues. The CDR3 DNA reads as TGTGCCAGCAGTGCGACAGGGGTCCACGAGCAGTACTTC. Translated, it gives CASSATGVHEQYF.

This clonotype was seen a handful of times. The chain combines TRBV20-1 with TRBJ2-2; the D call may be TRBD1 or TRBD2 (5 bases each). Trimming took 0 bases from V and 0 from J, leaving 14 bases between them. This CDR3 is 17 amino acids long. The V gene's germline CDR1 is DFQATT and CDR2 SNEGSKA (reference sequence). Written as DNA, the CDR3 is TGCAGTGCTAGAGATGGGGGTGCCCGGGCGAACACCGGGGAGCTGTTTTTT. The encoded protein is CSARDGGARANTGELFF.

In its sample, this clonotype was seen a few times. The genes are TRBV28 and TRBJ2-6; D may be TRBD1 (6 bases). This CDR3 has 18 residues. Germline V gene sequence: CDR1 MDHEN, CDR2 SYDVKM. Trimming removed 4 bases from V and 0 bases from J, with 16 bases in between. The CDR3 sequence is CASSSKQGSLSGANVLTF. The CDR3 bases are TGTGCCAGCAGTTCGAAACAGGGTTCCCTCTCTGGGGCCAACGTCCTGACTTTC.

This clonotype was found many times. J is TRBJ1-5 and V is TRBV12-3 or TRBV12-4; D not certain. The CDR3 extends over 12 amino acids. V was shortened by 6 bases and J by 3 bases, with 6 bases between the two germline ends. The CDR3 reads CASRINNQPQHF. The CDR3 nucleotides are TGTGCCAGCAGGATAAACAATCAGCCCCAGCATTTT.

A word on this clonotype: A clone one base away is much larger, so this may be a read error. V gene TRBV10-2 combines with J gene TRBJ2-7; tentatively, D is TRBD1 or TRBD2 (5 bases each). Germline assignment: CDR1 WSHSY and CDR2 SAAADI. This CDR3 contains 13 residues. V lost 6 bases, J lost 4 bases, and 13 bases lay in between. CDR3 residues: CASSRGRVYEQYF. The CDR3 nucleotides read TGCGCCAGCAGCCGGGGCAGGGTGTACGAGCAGTACTTC.

This clonotype was seen only a few times. The rearrangement joins TRBV28 to TRBJ2-1, with TRBD2 matching 12 bases. Unmatched junction bases numbered 7, after V lost 3 bases and J lost 10 bases. This CDR3 contains 15 residues. Germline CDR1 is MDHEN and CDR2 is SYDVKM. CDR3 nucleotides: TGTGCCAGCAGTTTCCATCTAGCGGGGGGGCGGGAGCAGTTCTTC. The encoded protein is CASSFHLAGGREQFF. Filled out from reference TRBV28 and TRBJ2-1, the complete variable domain reads DVKVTQSSRYLVKRTGEKVFLECVQDMDHENMFWYRQDPGLGLRLIYFSYDVKMKEKGDIPEGYSVSREKKERFSLILESASTNQTSMYLCASSFHLAGGREQFFGPGTRLTVL.

The V call is TRBV7-2, the J call TRBJ2-2, with unresolved D. This CDR3 is built from 15 residues. V gave up 1 base and J gave up 7 bases, with 13 bases separating them. Germline assignment: CDR1 SGHTA and CDR2 FQGNSA. CDR3 loop: CASSLVALVVGELFF. CDR3 in DNA: TGTGCCAGCAGCTTAGTCGCTCTAGTGGTCGGGGAGCTGTTTTTT.

This sequence joins TRBV20-1 and TRBJ1-4; no definite D call. The CDR3 consists of 14 residues. The V gene lost 0 bases and the J gene lost 8 bases, with 13 bases spanning the gap. Germline loops: CDR1 DFQATT, CDR2 SNEGSKA (reference sequence). The CDR3 here is CSARDHSAGEKLFF. CDR3 coding DNA: TGCAGTGCTAGAGATCACTCGGCCGGGGAAAAACTGTTTTTT.

Many counts were recorded for this clonotype. Here the CDR3 DNA reads TGCAGCGACACGACAGGGGTAGGCTACACCTTC. It translates to CSDTTGVGYTF. The chain has TRBV29-1 and TRBJ1-2; 8 bases fit TRBD1. The ends lost 7 bases at V and 8 bases at J; junction bases unmatched: 6. The germline CDR1 and CDR2 sequences are SQVTM and ANQGSEA. The CDR3 loop spans 11 amino acids. Full variable domain (missing parts from reference TRBV29-1 and TRBJ1-2): SAVISQKPSRDICQRGTSLTIQCQVDSQVTMMFWYRQQPGQSLTLIATANQGSEATYESGFVIDKFPISRPNLTFSTLTVSNMSPEDSSIYLCSDTTGVGYTFGSGTRLTVV.

This clonotype was recorded a few times. The V and J genes are TRBV15 and TRBJ2-1, with a tentative D call TRBD1 (6 bases). The CDR3 is made up of 14 amino acids. Per the germline V gene, CDR1 is LNHNV and CDR2 is YYDKDF (reference sequence). V lost 3 bases and J 5 bases, leaving 11 bases between the germline ends. Here the CDR3 reads CATSSGTSHNEQFF. CDR3 nucleotide sequence: TGTGCCACCAGCAGCGGGACATCCCACAATGAGCAGTTCTTC.

Ten or more counts support this clonotype. V and J are TRBV5-1 and TRBJ2-1; 8 nucleotides match TRBD2. Germline trimming cut 3 bases from V and 0 bases from J; bases unmatched to any gene: 5. The CDR3 totals 16 residues. Germline V CDR1 and CDR2: SGHRS, YFSETQ. Here the CDR3 reads CASSSRAGGSYNEQFF. CDR3 DNA: TGCGCCAGCAGCTCGAGGGCGGGAGGCTCCTACAATGAGCAGTTCTTC.